The TCR beta chain described here comes from a study of human T cells and chemical hapten exposure. Time point in this sample: pre-sensitization, week 0. Specified treatment: therapeutic diphenylcyclopropenone sensitization with weekly scalp DPC. This clonotype was observed a few times. A single record per CDR3 protein comes from TCRdb applying MiXCR to the RACE reads. The sample carries some 250,000 distinct CDR3 sequences, roughly 7.4% recorded once. The sequence came from a young man with alopecia areata. Some clones in this sample may be carry-over from other donors' samples. Sequenced material: whole blood, taken in connection with sensitization to the hapten diphenylcyclopropenone (DPC).

Here the CDR3 reads CASSLSRGSNTEAFF. CDR3 in DNA: TGTGCCAGCAGTTTATCGAGAGGGAGTAACACTGAAGCTTTCTTT. V and J are TRBV27 and TRBJ1-1, with unresolved D. CDR3 length: 15 amino acids. Germline CDR1 reads MNHEY; CDR2 reads SMNVEV (reference sequence). Trimming shortened V by 0 bases and J by 2 bases, and 10 bases separated the two germline ends.